This passage covers 31 T cell receptor beta chains from one sample sequenced in a study of T-cell memory formation after mild COVID-19. In TCRdb, the 5' RACE reads were re-called with MiXCR into one record per CDR3 protein. The table includes fewer than 600,000 distinct CDR3 sequences, about 20% detected once. The source material was PBMCs or a T cell subset sorted from them (not recorded which). Receptor source: an adult woman who had mild COVID-19 (a few samples of this study predate the infection). Cell type and time point are not known.

This clonotype appeared a few times. The chain has TRBV6-2 or TRBV6-3 and TRBJ2-7; 9 bases agree with TRBD1. The germline V gene has CDR1 MNHEY and CDR2 SVGEGT. This CDR3 comprises 17 residues. The junction had 8 bases not matched to a gene; V was cut back by 2 bases and J by 0 bases. The CDR3 loop is CASSYPDRGKLSYEQYF. CDR3 sequence (DNA): TGTGCCAGCAGTTACCCCGACAGGGGGAAGCTCTCCTACGAGCAGTACTTC.

V usage is TRBV5-5 and J usage is TRBJ2-1; TRBD2 matches 13 bases. Unmatched junction bases numbered 10, after V lost 5 bases and J lost 11 bases. The CDR3 has 15 residues. CDR1 is SGHKS and CDR2 is YYEKEE in the germline V gene (reference sequence). DNA for the CDR3: TGTGCCAGCAGTCGACTAGCGGGGGGCCCACTTAAGCAGTTCTTC. Protein product: CASSRLAGGPLKQFF.

As for this clonotype: Given the absence of the conserved phenylalanine or tryptophan at the CDR3 end, a read error is likely. The DNA is omitted, as the CDR3 cannot be located on it reliably, and the CDR3 follows TCRdb's listing. The rearrangement joins TRBV9 to TRBJ2-3. Germline V gives CDR1 SGDLS, CDR2 YYNGEE. The CDR3 region is 9 residues in length, termini included. The CDR3 is CASSVATNS.

This clonotype was detected only a few times. The chain recombines TRBV7-9 with TRBJ2-1, with 10 bases matching TRBD2. J was trimmed by 12 bases and V by 1 base; bases with no gene match: 12. This CDR3 contains 16 residues. The germline CDR1 and CDR2 sequences are SEHNR and FQNEAQ (reference sequence). CDR3 amino acids: CASSLVLAGINDGQFF. CDR3 nucleotides: TGTGCCAGCAGCTTAGTACTAGCGGGGATCAATGATGGGCAGTTCTTC.

This clonotype was counted a few times. This chain links TRBV12-3 or TRBV12-4 with TRBJ2-7; D gene unclear. Trimming shortened V by 5 bases and J by 0 bases, and 11 bases separated the two germline ends. The CDR3 consists of 14 residues. Here the CDR3 DNA reads TGTGCCAGCAGTCCTCAAACCAACTCCTACGAGCAGTACTTC. As protein: CASSPQTNSYEQYF.

This clonotype was observed a few times. This chain links TRBV5-6 with TRBJ1-1, with D unclear. CDR3 size: 14 residues. V lost 0 bases and J lost 1, with 7 bases in between. The germline gives CDR1 SGHDT, CDR2 YYEEEE. CDR3 in amino acids: CASSLDRPNTEAFF. The DNA for the CDR3 is TGTGCCAGCAGCTTGGACAGACCGAACACTGAAGCTTTCTTT.

This chain links TRBV4-1 with TRBJ1-1; D is ambiguous. CDR3 length: 16 amino acids. V gave up 1 base and J gave up 7 bases, with 19 bases separating them. Germline V gene lookup returns CDR1 MGHRA and CDR2 YSYEKL. CDR3 sequence reads: CASSQVSLGFDGEAFF. CDR3 nucleotide sequence: TGCGCCAGCAGCCAAGTCTCCCTGGGGTTTGATGGTGAAGCTTTCTTT.

This clonotype was picked up a small number of times. The chain uses TRBV7-3 and TRBJ2-5; the D is unclear. Germline CDR1 and CDR2: SGHTA and FQGTGA. V was pared by 1 base and J by 2 bases, with 11 bases between. The length of the CDR3 is 15 residues. CDR3 coding DNA: TGTGCCAGCAGCTTAAGTTCGTCCTGGCAAGAGACCCAGTACTTC. Its translation is CASSLSSSWQETQYF. Full variable domain (outside the CDR3, taken from reference TRBV7-3 and TRBJ2-5): GAGVSQTPSNKVTEKGKYVELRCDPISGHTALYWYRQSLGQGPEFLIYFQGTGAADDSGLPNDRFFAVRPEGSVSTLKIQRTERGDSAVYLCASSLSSSWQETQYFGPGTRLLVL.

The gene calls are TRBV18 and TRBJ2-2, with D hard to call. Germline CDR1 KGHSH, CDR2 LQKENI. The ends were cut back, 0 bases at V and 6 bases at J, with 11 bases in the middle. The CDR3 is 15 amino acids. CDR3 bases: TGTGCCAGCTCACCACCGGTAGCTCGCCCCGGGGAGCTGTTTTTT. Its translation is CASSPPVARPGELFF. The full variable domain, completed using reference TRBV18 and TRBJ2-2, is NAGVMQNPRHLVRRRGQEARLRCSPMKGHSHVYWYRQLPEEGLKFMVYLQKENIIDESGMPKERFSAEFPKEGPSILRIQQVVRGDSAAYFCASSPPVARPGELFFGEGSRLTVL.

This clonotype occurred a few times. The genes are TRBV24-1 and TRBJ2-5, with D perhaps TRBD1 (6 bases). V shed 1 base and J shed 1 base, with 6 bases lying between them. This CDR3 spans 14 amino acids. CDR1 KGHDR and CDR2 SFDVKD come from the germline V gene. The CDR3 bases are TGTGCCACCAGTGATTTCAGGGGCCAAGAGACCCAGTACTTC. Translated: CATSDFRGQETQYF.

This clonotype was detected only a few times. The chain uses TRBV5-1 and TRBJ1-2, with 8 bases lining up with TRBD1. Germline CDR1 SGHRS, CDR2 YFSETQ. After removal of 2 bases from V and 3 bases from J, the junction contained 6 bases not matched to a gene. The CDR3 has 15 residues. CDR3 sequence: CASSFSPDRDYGYTF. CDR3 in DNA: TGCGCCAGCAGCTTCTCTCCGGACAGGGACTATGGCTACACCTTC.

This clonotype was observed a handful of times. The V and J genes are TRBV20-1 and TRBJ1-4, with D perhaps matching TRBD1 (6 bases). Germline assignment: CDR1 DFQATT and CDR2 SNEGSKA (reference sequence). There are 13 residues in the CDR3. Trimming pared 5 bases from V and 8 bases from J, leaving 15 bases between. The CDR3 DNA sequence: TGCAGTGCTGAGCAGGGGATCGGGGAAAAACTGTTTTTT. The encoded protein is CSAEQGIGEKLFF.

The V gene is TRBV20-1, the J gene TRBJ2-7; D might be TRBD1 (6 bases). This CDR3 is built from 14 residues. The germline V gene encodes CDR1 DFQATT and CDR2 SNEGSKA (reference sequence). Trimming cost V 2 bases and J 3 bases, with 14 bases left between them. The CDR3 loop reads CSARIPGHSYEQYF. CDR3 in DNA: TGCAGTGCTAGAATCCCGGGACACAGCTACGAGCAGTACTTC.

This clonotype occurred a few times. The rearrangement joins TRBV12-3 or TRBV12-4 to TRBJ2-3; D may be TRBD2 (6 bases). The length of the CDR3 is 15 residues. Trimming shortened V by 5 bases and J by 2 bases, and 14 bases separated the two germline ends. The CDR3 sequence: CASSRDWVDTDTQYF. The CDR3 DNA reads as TGTGCCAGCAGTCGGGACTGGGTGGACACAGATACGCAGTATTTT.

The chain carries TRBV6-2 or TRBV6-3 and TRBJ2-4; D is possibly TRBD1 or TRBD2 (5 bases each). V was trimmed by 6 bases and J by 14 bases, leaving 17 bases between them. This CDR3 comprises 12 residues. Germline lookup yields CDR1 MNHEY and CDR2 SVGEGT. DNA of the CDR3: TGTGCCAGCAGAGGGGACGGCCGGCGGAAGTACTTC. Amino acids: CASRGDGRRKYF.

This clonotype was counted a few times. The chain combines TRBV14 with TRBJ2-7; D gene uncertain. Germline CDR1 is SGHDN and CDR2 is FVKESK. Deletions cut 1 base from V and 3 bases from J, with 13 bases between. The CDR3 is 15 residues long. The CDR3 loop is CASSQGPLTYYEQYF. CDR3 coding DNA: TGTGCCAGCAGCCAAGGACCGCTTACTTACTACGAGCAGTACTTC.

V and J are TRBV20-1 and TRBJ2-3; 13 bases are shared with TRBD2. This CDR3 has 15 amino acids. V lost 5 bases, J lost 3 bases, and 5 bases stayed unmatched. Germline V gene data show CDR1 as DFQATT and CDR2 as SNEGSKA (reference sequence). DNA for the CDR3: TGCAGTGCTCAAAGACTAGCGGGAGGTACAGATACGCAGTATTTT. Amino acids: CSAQRLAGGTDTQYF.

In this sample, this clonotype turned up a few times. This chain connects TRBV29-1 to TRBJ2-1; D uncertain. The CDR3 loop spans 16 amino acids. Trimming shortened V by 7 bases and J by 1 base, and 20 bases separated the two germline ends. Germline loops: CDR1 SQVTM, CDR2 ANQGSEA. CDR3 loop: CSAAPRPARSYNEQFF. The CDR3 coding sequence is TGCAGCGCCGCCCCCCGGCCAGCCCGATCCTACAATGAGCAGTTCTTC.

The genes are TRBV6-5 and TRBJ1-2; D possibly corresponds to TRBD1 (6 bases). Trimming left V 1 base short and J 5 bases short, with 11 bases between. Germline assignment: CDR1 MNHEY and CDR2 SVGAGI. The CDR3 totals 14 residues. CDR3 region: CASSYYREGYGYTF. The CDR3 nucleotides read TGTGCCAGCAGTTACTACAGGGAGGGGTATGGCTACACCTTC.

This chain uses TRBV4-1 with TRBJ2-3, with TRBD1 matching 8 bases. Germline V gene lookup returns CDR1 MGHRA and CDR2 YSYEKL. Unmatched junction bases numbered 7, after V lost 6 bases and J lost 2 bases. The CDR3 totals 15 residues. CDR3 sequence reads: CASSLDRVVTDTQYF. The CDR3 nucleotides are TGCGCCAGCAGTCTGGACAGGGTGGTCACAGATACGCAGTATTTT.

This chain connects TRBV20-1 to TRBJ2-1, with 7 bases aligning to TRBD2. Germline CDR1 reads DFQATT; CDR2 reads SNEGSKA (reference sequence). There are 16 residues in the CDR3. The V gene end was trimmed by 6 bases and the J gene end by 3 bases; junction bases not matched to a gene: 14. CDR3 protein: CSAPSIRLADYNEQFF. As DNA, the CDR3 is TGCAGTGCCCCTTCGATTAGGCTAGCGGACTACAATGAGCAGTTCTTC.

J is TRBJ1-2 and V is TRBV4-1; TRBD1 is a possible D gene (6 bases). From germline, CDR1 is MGHRA and CDR2 YSYEKL. This CDR3 has 21 residues. V lost 0 bases and J 2 bases, leaving 28 bases between the germline ends. The DNA for the CDR3 is TGCGCCAGCAGCCAAGAGATGCGACGACTAAAAACCGACAGGTTCAACTATGGCTACACCTTC. This sequence encodes CASSQEMRRLKTDRFNYGYTF.

In this sample, this clonotype turned up a few times. The chain joins TRBV20-1 to TRBJ2-7, with a tentative D call TRBD2 (5 bases). V was trimmed by 3 bases and J by 3 bases, leaving 12 bases between them. CDR1 is DFQATT, CDR2 SNEGSKA, per germline (reference sequence). The CDR3 has 13 residues. This chain's CDR3 is CSASGFTSYEQYF. The CDR3, as DNA: TGCAGTGCTAGCGGCTTCACTAGCTACGAGCAGTACTTC.

This clonotype was found a few times. The CDR3 loop reads CASSYSGLAGPEQFF. For the CDR3, the DNA is TGTGCCAGCAGCTATTCGGGACTAGCGGGACCTGAGCAGTTCTTC. The chain links TRBV11-3 to TRBJ2-1, with 13 bases fitting TRBD2. CDR3 length equals 15 residues. The V gene's germline CDR1 is SGHNT and CDR2 YENEEA. Unmatched junction bases numbered 6, after V lost 4 bases and J lost 9 bases.

The CDR3 is CASSEFFEGVGDTQYF. DNA of the CDR3: TGTGCCAGCAGTGAATTTTTCGAGGGAGTGGGAGATACGCAGTATTTT. This chain connects TRBV6-1 to TRBJ2-3; D is perhaps TRBD2 (5 bases). From germline, CDR1 is MNHNS and CDR2 SASEGT. The CDR3 is made up of 16 amino acids. Between the trimmed V and J ends, which lost 2 bases and 5 bases, there was a span of 17 bases.

The chain carries TRBV27 and TRBJ2-7, with D possibly TRBD1 on 6 matching bases. Trimming shortened V by 1 base and J by 5 bases, and 12 bases separated the two germline ends. CDR1 and CDR2 (germline): MNHEY, SMNVEV (reference sequence). The CDR3 consists of 14 residues. In nucleotides, the CDR3 is TGTGCCAGCAGTTTATTGGGACATATCCACGAGCAGTACTTC. Protein sequence: CASSLLGHIHEQYF.

The chain is built from TRBV7-9 and TRBJ2-1, with 10 bases that match TRBD2. This CDR3 contains 16 residues. Germline V gives CDR1 SEHNR, CDR2 FQNEAQ (reference sequence). Trimming removed 4 bases from V and 10 bases from J; junction bases left unmatched: 13. CDR3 residues: CASSSNEREGRGEQFF. The CDR3 DNA sequence: TGTGCCAGCAGCTCGAACGAGCGGGAGGGCCGGGGGGAGCAGTTCTTC.

This clonotype was observed a few times. This sequence joins TRBV4-1 and TRBJ2-3, with TRBD2 matching over 10 bases. CDR1 is MGHRA and CDR2 is YSYEKL in the germline V gene. The CDR3 is made up of 15 amino acids. The V gene end was trimmed by 6 bases and the J gene end by 4 bases; junction bases not matched to a gene: 7. CDR3 protein: CASRASGGVSDTQYF. CDR3 sequence (DNA): TGCGCCAGCAGGGCCAGCGGGGGGGTGTCAGATACGCAGTATTTT.

This clonotype was detected only a few times. The CDR3 loop is CASSLGSYTEAFF. The CDR3 DNA reads as TGTGCCAGCAGCTTGGGCAGTTACACTGAAGCTTTCTTT. The gene calls are TRBV11-2 and TRBJ1-1; no clear D. Trimming stripped 3 bases from V and 3 bases from J, with 8 bases between. CDR3 length: 13 amino acids. Germline CDR1 is SGHAT and CDR2 is FQNNGV. The variable domain in full, completed from reference TRBV11-2 and TRBJ1-1, reads EAGVAQSPRYKIIEKRQSVAFWCNPISGHATLYWYQQILGQGPKLLIQFQNNGVVDDSQLPKDRFSAERLKGVDSTLKIQPAKLEDSAVYLCASSLGSYTEAFFGQGTRLTVV.

The chain combines TRBV5-6 with TRBJ2-1, with 11 bases aligning to TRBD2. CDR3 length equals 13 residues. Germline values: CDR1 SGHDT, CDR2 YYEEEE. Trimming took 3 bases from V and 12 from J; bases not matched to a gene: 5. CDR3 amino acids: CASSSGLAVVQFF. The CDR3, as DNA: TGTGCCAGCAGCTCGGGACTAGCGGTGGTGCAGTTCTTC.

V usage is TRBV6-2 or TRBV6-3 and J usage is TRBJ2-5; D is unresolved. Trimming left V 2 bases short and J 2 bases short, with 9 bases between. Germline assignment: CDR1 MNHEY and CDR2 SVGEGT. This CDR3 region has 14 residues. This CDR3 is CASSYGQPQETQYF. In DNA form, the CDR3 reads TGTGCCAGCAGTTACGGCCAGCCTCAAGAGACCCAGTACTTC.